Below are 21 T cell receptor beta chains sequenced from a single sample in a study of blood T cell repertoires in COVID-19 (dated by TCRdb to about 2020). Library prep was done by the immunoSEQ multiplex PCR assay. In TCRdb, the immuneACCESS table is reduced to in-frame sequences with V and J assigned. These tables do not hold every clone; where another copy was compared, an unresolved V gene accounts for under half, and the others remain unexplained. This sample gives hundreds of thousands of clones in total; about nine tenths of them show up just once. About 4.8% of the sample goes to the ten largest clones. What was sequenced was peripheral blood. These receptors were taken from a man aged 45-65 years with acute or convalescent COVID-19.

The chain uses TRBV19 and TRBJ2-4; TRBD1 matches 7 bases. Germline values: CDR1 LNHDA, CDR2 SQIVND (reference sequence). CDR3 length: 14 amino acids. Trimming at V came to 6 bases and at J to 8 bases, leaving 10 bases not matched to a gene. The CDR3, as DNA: TGTGCCAGTAGCCAGACAGGGCTTGGGGACATTCAGTACTTC. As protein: CASSQTGLGDIQYF. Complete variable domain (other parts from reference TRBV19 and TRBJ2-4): DGGITQSPKYLFRKEGQNVTLSCEQNLNHDAMYWYRQDPGQGLRLIYYSQIVNDFQKGDIAEGYSVSREKKESFPLTVTSAQKNPTAFYLCASSQTGLGDIQYFGAGTRLSVL.

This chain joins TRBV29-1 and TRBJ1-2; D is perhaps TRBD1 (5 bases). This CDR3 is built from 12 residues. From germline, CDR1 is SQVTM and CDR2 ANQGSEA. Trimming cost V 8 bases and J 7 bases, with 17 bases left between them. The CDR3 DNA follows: TGCAGCTCCTATTCGCAGGGCCCTGGCTACACCTTC. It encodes CSSYSQGPGYTF.

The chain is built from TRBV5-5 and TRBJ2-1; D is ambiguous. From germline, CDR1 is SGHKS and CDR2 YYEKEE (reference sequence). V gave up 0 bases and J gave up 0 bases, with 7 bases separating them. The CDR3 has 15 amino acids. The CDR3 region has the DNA TGTGCCAGCAGCTTGGGACTTTCCTCCTACAATGAGCAGTTCTTC. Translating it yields CASSLGLSSYNEQFF.

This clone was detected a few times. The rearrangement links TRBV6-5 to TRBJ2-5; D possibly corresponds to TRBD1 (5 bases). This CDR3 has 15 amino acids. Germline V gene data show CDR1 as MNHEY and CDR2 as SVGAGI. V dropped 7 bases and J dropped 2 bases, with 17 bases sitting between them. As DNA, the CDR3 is TGTGCCAGCAATTGGAACAGGTTGTCACAAGAGACCCAGTACTTC. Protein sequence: CASNWNRLSQETQYF.

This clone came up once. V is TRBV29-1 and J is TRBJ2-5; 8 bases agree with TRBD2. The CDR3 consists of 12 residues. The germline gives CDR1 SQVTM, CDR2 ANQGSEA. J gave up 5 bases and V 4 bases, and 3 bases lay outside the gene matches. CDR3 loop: CSVAGGPETQYF. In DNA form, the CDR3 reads TGCAGCGTTGCGGGGGGGCCCGAGACCCAGTACTTC.

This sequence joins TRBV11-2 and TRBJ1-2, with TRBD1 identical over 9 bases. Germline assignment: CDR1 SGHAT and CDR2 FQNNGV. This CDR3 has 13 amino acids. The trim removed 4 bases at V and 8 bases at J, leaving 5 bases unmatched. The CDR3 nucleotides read TGTGCCAGCAGCTGGGGACAGGGTACCGGCTACACCTTC. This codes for CASSWGQGTGYTF.

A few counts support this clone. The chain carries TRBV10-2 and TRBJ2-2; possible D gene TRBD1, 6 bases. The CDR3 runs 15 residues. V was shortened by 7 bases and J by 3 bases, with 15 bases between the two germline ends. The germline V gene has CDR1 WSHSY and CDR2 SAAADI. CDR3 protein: CASKGRDIYTGELFF. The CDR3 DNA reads TGCGCCAGCAAAGGACGGGACATCTACACCGGGGAGCTGTTTTTT.

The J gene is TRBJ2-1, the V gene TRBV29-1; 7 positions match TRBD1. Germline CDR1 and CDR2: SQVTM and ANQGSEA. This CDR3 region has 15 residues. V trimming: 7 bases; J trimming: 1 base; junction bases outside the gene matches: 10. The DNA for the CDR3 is TGCAGCGGATCACAGGGGTTCTCGTCCTACAATGAGCAGTTCTTC. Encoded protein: CSGSQGFSSYNEQFF.

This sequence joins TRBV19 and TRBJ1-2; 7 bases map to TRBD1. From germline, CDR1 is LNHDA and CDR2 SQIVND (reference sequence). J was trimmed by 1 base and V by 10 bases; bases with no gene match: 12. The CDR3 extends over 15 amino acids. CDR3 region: CATTKGDSLNYGYTF. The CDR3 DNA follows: TGTGCCACTACTAAGGGGGACAGCCTTAACTATGGCTACACCTTC.

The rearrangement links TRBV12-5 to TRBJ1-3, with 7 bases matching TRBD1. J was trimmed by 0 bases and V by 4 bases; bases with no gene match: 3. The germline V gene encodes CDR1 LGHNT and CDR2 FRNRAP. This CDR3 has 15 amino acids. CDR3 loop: CASGWDSSSGNTIYF. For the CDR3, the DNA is TGTGCTAGTGGTTGGGACAGCTCCTCTGGAAACACCATATATTTT.

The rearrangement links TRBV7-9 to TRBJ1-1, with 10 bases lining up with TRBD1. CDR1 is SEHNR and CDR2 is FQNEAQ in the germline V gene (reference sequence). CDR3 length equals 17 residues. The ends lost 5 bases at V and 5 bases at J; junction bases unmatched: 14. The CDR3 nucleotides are TGTGCCAGCAGCCCTGGGACAGGGGAGGGCGGATGGACTGAAGCTTTCTTT. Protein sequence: CASSPGTGEGGWTEAFF.

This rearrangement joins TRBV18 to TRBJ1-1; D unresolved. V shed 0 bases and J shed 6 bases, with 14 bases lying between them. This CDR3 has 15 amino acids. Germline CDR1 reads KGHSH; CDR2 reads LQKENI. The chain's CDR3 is CASSPPVAGSAEAFF. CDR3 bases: TGTGCCAGCTCACCACCGGTGGCGGGTAGCGCTGAAGCTTTCTTT.

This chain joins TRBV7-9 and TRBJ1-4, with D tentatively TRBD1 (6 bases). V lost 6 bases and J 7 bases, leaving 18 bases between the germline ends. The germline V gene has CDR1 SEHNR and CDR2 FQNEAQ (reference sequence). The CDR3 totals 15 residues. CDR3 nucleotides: TGTGCCAGCAGTAAAATGGGGGCCCAGGGTGAAAAACTGTTTTTT. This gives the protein CASSKMGAQGEKLFF.

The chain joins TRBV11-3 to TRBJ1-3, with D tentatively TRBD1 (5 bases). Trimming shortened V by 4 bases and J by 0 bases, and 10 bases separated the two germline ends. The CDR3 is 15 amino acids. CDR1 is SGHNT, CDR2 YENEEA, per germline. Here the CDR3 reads CASSSGPSSGNTIYF. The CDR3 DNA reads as TGTGCCAGCAGCTCAGGGCCTAGCTCTGGAAACACCATATATTTT.

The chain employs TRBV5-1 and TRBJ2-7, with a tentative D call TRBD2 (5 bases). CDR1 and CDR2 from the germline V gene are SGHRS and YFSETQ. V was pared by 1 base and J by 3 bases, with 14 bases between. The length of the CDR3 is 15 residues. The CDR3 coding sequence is TGCGCCAGCAGCTTGTCATCCGGGAAGGGCTACGAGCAGTACTTC. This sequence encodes CASSLSSGKGYEQYF. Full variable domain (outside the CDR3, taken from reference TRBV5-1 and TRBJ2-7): KAGVTQTPRYLIKTRGQQVTLSCSPISGHRSVSWYQQTPGQGLQFLFEYFSETQRNKGNFPGRFSGRQFSNSRSEMNVSTLELGDSALYLCASSLSSGKGYEQYFGPGTRLTVT.

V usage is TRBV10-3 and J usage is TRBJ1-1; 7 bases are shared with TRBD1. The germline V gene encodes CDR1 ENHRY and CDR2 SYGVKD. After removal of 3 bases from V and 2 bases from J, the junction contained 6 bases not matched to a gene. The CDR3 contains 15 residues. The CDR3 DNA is TGTGCCATCAGTGATACGAGGACAGGCAACACTGAAGCTTTCTTT. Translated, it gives CAISDTRTGNTEAFF.

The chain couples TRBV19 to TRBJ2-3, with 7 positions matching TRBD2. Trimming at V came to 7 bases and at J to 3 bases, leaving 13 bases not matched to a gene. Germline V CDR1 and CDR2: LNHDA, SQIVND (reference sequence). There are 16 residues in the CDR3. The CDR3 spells CASKGSLADFTDTQYF. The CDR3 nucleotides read TGTGCCAGTAAAGGGTCTCTAGCGGATTTTACAGATACGCAGTATTTT.

Written as DNA, the CDR3 is TGTGCCAGCAGCCGAGCCCCGGGACAGGACTATGGCTACACCTTC. It yields the protein CASSRAPGQDYGYTF. The chain links TRBV7-3 to TRBJ1-2, with 8 bases identical to TRBD1. This CDR3 contains 15 residues. Germline CDR1 reads SGHTA; CDR2 reads FQGTGA. With V trimmed by 5 bases and J by 3 bases, 8 bases remained unmatched.

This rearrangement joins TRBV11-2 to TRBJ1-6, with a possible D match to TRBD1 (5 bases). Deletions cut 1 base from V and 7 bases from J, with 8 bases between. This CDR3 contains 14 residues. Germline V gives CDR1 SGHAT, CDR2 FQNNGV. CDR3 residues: CASSLGGTNSPLHF. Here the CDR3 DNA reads TGTGCCAGCAGCTTAGGCGGGACCAATTCACCCCTCCACTTT.

The CDR3, as DNA: TGTGCCACCAGTGATTTGCCCCAACAGGGGGCAACTAATGAAAAACTGTTTTTT. This sequence encodes CATSDLPQQGATNEKLFF. The V call is TRBV24-1, the J call TRBJ1-4, with TRBD1 identical over 8 bases. J gave up 0 bases and V 0 bases, and 5 bases lay outside the gene matches. The CDR3 sequence is 18 residues long. Germline CDR1 reads KGHDR; CDR2 reads SFDVKD.

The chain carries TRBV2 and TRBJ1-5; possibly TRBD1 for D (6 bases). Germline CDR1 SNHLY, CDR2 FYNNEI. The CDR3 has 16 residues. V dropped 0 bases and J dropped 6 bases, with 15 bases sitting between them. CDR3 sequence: CASSEALGGAFQPQHF. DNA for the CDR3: TGTGCCAGCAGTGAAGCGCTCGGGGGGGCCTTTCAGCCCCAGCATTTT.